The clone carrying this T cell receptor beta chain was observed a handful of times. This sample was included in a study of cytomegalovirus exposure and HLA in healthy donors. The PCR ran on 60 Vbeta and 13 Jbeta primers. Here immunoSEQ multiplex PCR was the method, and the copy in TCRdb shows in-frame clones only, minus some. The sample holds under 200,000 clones, less than 75% seen once. This CDR3 is 11 amino acids long. Trimming took off 3 bases at V and 9 bases at J, with 11 bases between the two ends. Germline V gene sequence: CDR1 DFQATT, CDR2 SNEGSKA (reference sequence). Sequenced: PBMCs. The sequence derives from a girl aged 10 to 17 in good health and CMV-seronegative. This chain uses TRBV20-1 with TRBJ1-1; D unclear. CDR3 sequence (DNA): TGCAGTGCTAGGTCGGCCAGGCAAGCTTTCTTT. Amino acids: CSARSARQAFF.